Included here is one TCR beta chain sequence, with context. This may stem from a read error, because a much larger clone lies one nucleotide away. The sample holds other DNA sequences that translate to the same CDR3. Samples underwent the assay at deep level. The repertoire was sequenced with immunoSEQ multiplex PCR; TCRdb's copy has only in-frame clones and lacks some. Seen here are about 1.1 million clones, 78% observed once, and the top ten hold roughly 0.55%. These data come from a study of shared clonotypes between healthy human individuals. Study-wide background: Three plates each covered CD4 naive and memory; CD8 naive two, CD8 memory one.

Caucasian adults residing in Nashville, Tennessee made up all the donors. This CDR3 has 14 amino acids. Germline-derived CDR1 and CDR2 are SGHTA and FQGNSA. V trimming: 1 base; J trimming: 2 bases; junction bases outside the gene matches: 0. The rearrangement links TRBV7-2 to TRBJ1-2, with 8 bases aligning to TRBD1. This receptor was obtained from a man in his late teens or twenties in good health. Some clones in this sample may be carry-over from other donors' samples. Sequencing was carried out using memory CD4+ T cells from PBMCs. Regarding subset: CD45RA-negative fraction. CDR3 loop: CASSLGTGNYGYTF. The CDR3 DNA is TGTGCCAGCAGCTTAGGGACAGGGAACTATGGCTACACCTTC. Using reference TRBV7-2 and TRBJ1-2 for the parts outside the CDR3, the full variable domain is GAGVSQSPSNKVTEKGKDVELRCDPISGHTALYWYRQSLGQGLEFLIYFQGNSAPDKSGLPSDRFSAERTGGSVSTLTIQRTQQEDSAVYLCASSLGTGNYGYTFGSGTRLTVV.